Presented here are 15 T cell receptor beta chains from one specimen sequenced in a study of cytomegalovirus exposure and HLA in healthy donors (dated by TCRdb to the late 2010s). Libraries were prepared through the immunoSEQ multiplex PCR assay. The multiplex PCR relied on a mix of 60 forward primers for TCR Vbeta segments and 13 reverse primers for TCR Jbeta segments. TCRdb carries this immuneACCESS record with in-frame sequences only. Its versions omit some clonotypes, under half of them owing to an unresolved V gene in the studies checked, with the rest unexplained. The sample table records 100,000 or so clones; approximately 77% of these occur just once. The top ten clonotypes cover about 9.3% of the sample. Sample: PBMCs. These receptors all come from a human donor in good health.

The chain is built from TRBV7-2 and TRBJ2-1, with 8 positions matching TRBD2. Unmatched junction bases numbered 7, after V lost 2 bases and J lost 10 bases. This CDR3 is 14 amino acids long. Germline CDR1 SGHTA, CDR2 FQGNSA. The CDR3 bases are TGTGCCAGCAGCTTAAACGGGGGGGTGGGGGAGCAGTTCTTC. Translating it yields CASSLNGGVGEQFF. Complete variable domain (other parts from reference TRBV7-2 and TRBJ2-1): GAGVSQSPSNKVTEKGKDVELRCDPISGHTALYWYRQSLGQGLEFLIYFQGNSAPDKSGLPSDRFSAERTGGSVSTLTIQRTQQEDSAVYLCASSLNGGVGEQFFGPGTRLTVL.

CDR3 bases: TGTGCCAGCAGTTCTTTTGGGGGGGGATTCTACGAGCAGTACTTC. Amino acid sequence: CASSSFGGGFYEQYF. This chain connects TRBV21-1 to TRBJ2-7; TRBD2, the table's D call, lacks a check against the DNA. TRBV21-1 represents a pseudogene. The CDR3 extends over 15 amino acids.

This chain links TRBV9 with TRBJ2-7; 12 bases agree with TRBD2. The V gene's germline CDR1 is SGDLS and CDR2 YYNGEE. With V trimmed by 3 bases and J by 2 bases, 6 bases remained unmatched. The length of the CDR3 is 16 residues. The DNA of the CDR3 is TGTGCCAGCAGCGCCCGACTAGCGGGAGAGCCCTACGAGCAGTACTTC. Amino acid sequence: CASSARLAGEPYEQYF.

The chain recombines TRBV6-4 with TRBJ2-2; tentatively, D is TRBD2 (6 bases). V lost 3 bases, J lost 0 bases, and 8 bases lay in between. The length of the CDR3 is 15 residues. The germline V gene encodes CDR1 MRHNA and CDR2 SNTAGT. The CDR3 is CASSEGGSNTGELFF. The CDR3 DNA reads as TGTGCCAGCAGTGAAGGAGGGTCGAACACCGGGGAGCTGTTTTTT.

This clone has a single count. The J gene is TRBJ1-2, the V gene TRBV21-1; the table's D call TRBD1 went unverified against the DNA. TRBV21-1 has pseudogene status. This CDR3 is built from 15 residues. The chain's CDR3 is CASSNLGDYNYGYTF. CDR3 DNA sequence: TGTGCCAGCAGCAACCTAGGGGATTATAACTATGGCTACACCTTC.

V is TRBV19 and J is TRBJ1-2; 7 bases map to TRBD1. CDR1 is LNHDA and CDR2 is SQIVND in the germline V gene (reference sequence). CDR3 length: 13 amino acids. With 4 bases clipped from V and 9 bases from J, the junction kept 8 bases outside the gene matches. This chain's CDR3 is CASSTHDRASYTF. Here the CDR3 DNA reads TGTGCCAGTAGTACCCACGACAGGGCCAGCTACACCTTC.

In this sample, this clone turned up once. The chain employs TRBV6-1 and TRBJ2-7; TRBD2 agrees at 7 bases. The junction had 2 bases not matched to a gene; V was cut back by 4 bases and J by 2 bases. The CDR3 consists of 13 residues. Germline V gives CDR1 MNHNS, CDR2 SASEGT. CDR3 sequence (DNA): TGTGCCAGCAGTGGGCTAGCGGCCTACGAGCAGTACTTC. As protein: CASSGLAAYEQYF.

This clone was detected a few times. The V and J genes are TRBV5-6 and TRBJ2-2; D is perhaps TRBD1 (8 bases). The germline CDR1 and CDR2 sequences are SGHDT and YYEEEE. The CDR3 extends over 14 amino acids. With 5 bases removed from V and 6 bases from J, the gap between germline ends came to 14 bases. In DNA form, the CDR3 reads TGTGCCAGCAGGCGCACAGGGGGGGCCGGGGAGCTGTTTTTT. Its translation is CASRRTGGAGELFF.

This sequence joins TRBV6-5 and TRBJ1-1, with D hard to call. This CDR3 is built from 13 residues. CDR1 and CDR2 (germline): MNHEY, SVGAGI. V dropped 5 bases and J dropped 3 bases, with 10 bases sitting between them. The CDR3: CASSHPHDTEAFF. The CDR3 region has the DNA TGTGCCAGCAGTCACCCACACGACACTGAAGCTTTCTTT.

V gene TRBV7-9 combines with J gene TRBJ2-5; no clear D gene. The V gene's germline CDR1 is SEHNR and CDR2 FQNEAQ (reference sequence). The CDR3 is 14 residues long. The V end lost 0 bases, the J end lost 5 bases, and 10 bases lay between the germline ends. CDR3 protein: CASSLARVGETQYF. CDR3 DNA sequence: TGTGCCAGCAGCTTAGCTCGGGTCGGGGAGACCCAGTACTTC.

The chain is built from TRBV5-1 and TRBJ1-2, with D possibly matching TRBD1 (6 bases). Germline CDR1 SGHRS, CDR2 YFSETQ. This CDR3 is 15 amino acids long. Trimming stripped 0 bases from V and 6 bases from J, with 15 bases between. This chain's CDR3 is CASSLGAGTTNGYTF. CDR3 sequence (DNA): TGCGCCAGCAGCTTGGGAGCCGGGACAACAAATGGCTACACCTTC.

The V gene is TRBV11-2, the J gene TRBJ1-4; 11 bases match TRBD1. V was clipped by 1 base and J by 10 bases; unmatched bases: 8. CDR3 size: 16 residues. Per germline, CDR1 SGHAT and CDR2 FQNNGV. The DNA for the CDR3 is TGTGCCAGCAGCTTAGCCCCGACGGGACAGGGGGGAAAACTGTTTTTT. Its protein product is CASSLAPTGQGGKLFF.

This chain links TRBV11-2 with TRBJ1-1; D is unresolved. The CDR3 is 12 amino acids. Germline V lookup: CDR1 SGHAT, CDR2 FQNNGV. The germline V and J ends were trimmed by 2 bases and 1 base, with 2 bases remaining between them. The CDR3 region has the DNA TGTGCCAGCAGCTTACAGAACACTGAAGCTTTCTTT. Translating it yields CASSLQNTEAFF.

This sequence joins TRBV28 and TRBJ2-3; TRBD1 agrees at 9 bases. With 10 bases clipped from V and 0 bases from J, the junction kept 2 bases outside the gene matches. Germline V gives CDR1 MDHEN, CDR2 SYDVKM. The CDR3 has 13 residues. The CDR3 is CATGQGSTDTQYF. In DNA form, the CDR3 reads TGTGCCACAGGACAGGGGAGCACAGATACGCAGTATTTT.

The CDR3, as DNA: TGTGCCAGCAGTTACTCCCGTGGGCCTGGGGCCAACGTCCTGACTTTC. Its protein product is CASSYSRGPGANVLTF. The V and J genes are TRBV6-5 and TRBJ2-6; no definite D call. Trimming pared 0 bases from V and 2 bases from J, leaving 8 bases between. This CDR3 contains 16 residues. The germline CDR1 and CDR2 sequences are MNHEY and SVGAGI.